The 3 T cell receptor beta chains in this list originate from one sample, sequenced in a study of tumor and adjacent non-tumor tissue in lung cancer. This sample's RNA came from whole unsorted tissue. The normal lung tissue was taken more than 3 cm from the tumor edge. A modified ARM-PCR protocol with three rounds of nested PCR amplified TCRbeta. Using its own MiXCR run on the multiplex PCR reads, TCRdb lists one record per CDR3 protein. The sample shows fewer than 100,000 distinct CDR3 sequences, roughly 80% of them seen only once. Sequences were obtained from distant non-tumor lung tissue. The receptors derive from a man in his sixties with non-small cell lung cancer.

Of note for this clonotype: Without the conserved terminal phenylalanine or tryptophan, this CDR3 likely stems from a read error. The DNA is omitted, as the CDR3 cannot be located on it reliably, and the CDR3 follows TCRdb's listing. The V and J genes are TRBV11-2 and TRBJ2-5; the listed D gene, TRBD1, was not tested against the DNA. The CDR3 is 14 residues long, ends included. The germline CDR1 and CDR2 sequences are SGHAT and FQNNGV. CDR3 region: CASSFGQVQETHYL.

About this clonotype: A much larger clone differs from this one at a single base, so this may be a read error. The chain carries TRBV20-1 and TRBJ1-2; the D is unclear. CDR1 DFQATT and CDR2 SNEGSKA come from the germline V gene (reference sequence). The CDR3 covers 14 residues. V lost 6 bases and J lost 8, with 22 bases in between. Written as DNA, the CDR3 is TGCAGTGCCGAGAAAGCCAGGTGTGCGGGGGGCTACACCTTC. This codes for CSAEKARCAGGYTF.

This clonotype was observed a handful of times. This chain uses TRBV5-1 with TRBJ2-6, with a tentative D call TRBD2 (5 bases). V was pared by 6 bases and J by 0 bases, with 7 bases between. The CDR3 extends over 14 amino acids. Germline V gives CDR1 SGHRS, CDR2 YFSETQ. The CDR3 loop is CASKEVSGANVLTF. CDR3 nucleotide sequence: TGCGCCAGCAAGGAGGTCTCTGGGGCCAACGTCCTGACTTTC. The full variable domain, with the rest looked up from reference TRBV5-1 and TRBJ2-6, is KAGVTQTPRYLIKTRGQQVTLSCSPISGHRSVSWYQQTPGQGLQFLFEYFSETQRNKGNFPGRFSGRQFSNSRSEMNVSTLELGDSALYLCASKEVSGANVLTFGAGSRLTVL.